This TCR beta chain was obtained from a study of metastatic and nonmetastatic thyroid tumors. The CDR3 has 14 amino acids. Trimming cost V 1 base and J 6 bases, with 10 bases left between them. Germline assignment: CDR1 SEHNR and CDR2 FQNEAQ (reference sequence). In the study's own analysis: It was from CDR3 differences across clinicopathological groups that a distant-metastasis classifier for papillary thyroid cancer was built. TCRdb re-called the PCR reads via MiXCR. Clone size and V and J calls follow TCRdb, not the original study. This table holds thousands of clones, 31% found once. No patient had received any treatment before thyroid surgery.

The clonotype was recovered from a female donor with papillary thyroid cancer or a benign thyroid nodule (not recorded which). Some clones in this sample may be carry-over from other donors' samples. The specimen was tumor tissue. The V and J genes are TRBV7-9 and TRBJ2-1; D gene unclear. Written as DNA, the CDR3 is TGTGCCAGCAGCTTAGGGCCCGGTACCAATGAGCAGTTCTTC. This codes for CASSLGPGTNEQFF. The full variable domain, rest sourced from reference TRBV7-9 and TRBJ2-1, is DTGVSQNPRHKITKRGQNVTFRCDPISEHNRLYWYRQTLGQGPEFLTYFQNEAQLEKSRLLSDRFSAERPKGSFSTLEIQRTEQGDSAMYLCASSLGPGTNEQFFGPGTRLTVL.